The clone carrying this T cell receptor beta chain was seen at least ten times. Per germline, CDR1 SGHAT and CDR2 FQNNGV. The V segment lost 0 bases and the J segment 4 bases; nucleotides outside the gene matches: 11. The CDR3 loop spans 17 amino acids. The data were taken from a study of T cell repertoires in cytomegalovirus infection. Whole-study context: Public TCR beta signatures provided an indication of both CMV infection and a matching HLA type.

Each CDR3 protein is one row after TCRdb ran MiXCR on the reads. The table records just under 300,000 distinct CDR3 sequences, around 9.6% of them present only once. The sequencing sample was made of PBMCs. The receptor's source is a human donor in good health (CMV status not recorded). Some clones in this sample may be carry-over from other donors' samples. The rearrangement links TRBV11-2 to TRBJ2-7; 8 positions match TRBD1. For the CDR3, the DNA is TGTGCCAGCAGCTTAGACCTACCGCGGACAGGGCTATACGAGCAGTACGTC. Its protein is CASSLDLPRTGLYEQYV.